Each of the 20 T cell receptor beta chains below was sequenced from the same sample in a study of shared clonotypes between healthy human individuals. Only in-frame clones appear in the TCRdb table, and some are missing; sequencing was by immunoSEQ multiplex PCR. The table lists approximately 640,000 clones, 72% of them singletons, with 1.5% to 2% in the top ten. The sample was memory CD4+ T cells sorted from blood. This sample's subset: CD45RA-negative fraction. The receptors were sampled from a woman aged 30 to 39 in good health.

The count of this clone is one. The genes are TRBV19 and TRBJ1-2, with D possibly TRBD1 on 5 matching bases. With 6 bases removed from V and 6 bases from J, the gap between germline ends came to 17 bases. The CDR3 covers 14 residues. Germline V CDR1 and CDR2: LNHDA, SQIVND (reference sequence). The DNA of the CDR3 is TGTGCCAGTAGACAGACAGAGGAAGTAAATGGCTACACCTTC. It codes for CASRQTEEVNGYTF.

The CDR3 region is CASTLGWGSYGYTF. For the CDR3, the DNA is TGTGCCAGCACCCTGGGGTGGGGGTCCTATGGCTACACCTTC. The rearrangement links TRBV28 to TRBJ1-2; possibly TRBD1 for D (5 bases). CDR3 length: 14 amino acids. V gave up 7 bases and J gave up 4 bases, with 16 bases separating them. Germline V gene lookup returns CDR1 MDHEN and CDR2 SYDVKM.

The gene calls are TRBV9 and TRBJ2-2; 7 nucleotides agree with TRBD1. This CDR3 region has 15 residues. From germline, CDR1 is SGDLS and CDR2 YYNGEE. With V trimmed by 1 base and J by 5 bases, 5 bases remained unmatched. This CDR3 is CASSVRQGGTGELFF. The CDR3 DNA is TGTGCCAGCAGCGTAAGACAGGGTGGTACCGGGGAGCTGTTTTTT.

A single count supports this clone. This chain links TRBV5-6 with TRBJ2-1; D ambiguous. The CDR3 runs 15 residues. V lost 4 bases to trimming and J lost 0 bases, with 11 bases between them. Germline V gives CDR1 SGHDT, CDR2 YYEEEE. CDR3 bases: TGTGCCAGCAGCACCGGACCTAACTCCTACAATGAGCAGTTCTTC. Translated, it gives CASSTGPNSYNEQFF.

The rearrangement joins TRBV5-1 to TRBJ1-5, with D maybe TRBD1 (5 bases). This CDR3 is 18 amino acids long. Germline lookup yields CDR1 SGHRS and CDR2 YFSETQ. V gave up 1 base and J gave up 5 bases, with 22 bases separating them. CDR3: CASSLWAVGRRGDQPQHF. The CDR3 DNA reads TGCGCCAGCAGCTTGTGGGCCGTCGGCAGGAGGGGCGATCAGCCCCAGCATTTT.

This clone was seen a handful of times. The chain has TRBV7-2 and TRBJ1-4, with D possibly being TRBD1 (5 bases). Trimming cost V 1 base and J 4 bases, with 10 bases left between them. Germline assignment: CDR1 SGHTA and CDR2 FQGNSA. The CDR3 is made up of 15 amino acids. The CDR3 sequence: CASSLGGRINEKLFF. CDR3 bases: TGTGCCAGCAGCTTAGGGGGACGGATTAATGAAAAACTGTTTTTT.

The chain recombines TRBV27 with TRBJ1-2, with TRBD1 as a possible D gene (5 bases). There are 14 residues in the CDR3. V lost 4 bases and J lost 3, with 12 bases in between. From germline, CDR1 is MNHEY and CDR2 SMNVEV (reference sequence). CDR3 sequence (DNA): TGTGCCAGCAGTTCCTGGGCAGGGCACTATGGCTACACCTTC. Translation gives CASSSWAGHYGYTF.

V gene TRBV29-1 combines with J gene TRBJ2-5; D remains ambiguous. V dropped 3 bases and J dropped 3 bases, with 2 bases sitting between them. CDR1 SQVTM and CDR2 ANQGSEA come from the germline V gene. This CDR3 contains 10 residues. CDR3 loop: CSVDKETQYF. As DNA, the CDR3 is TGCAGCGTTGATAAAGAGACCCAGTACTTC.

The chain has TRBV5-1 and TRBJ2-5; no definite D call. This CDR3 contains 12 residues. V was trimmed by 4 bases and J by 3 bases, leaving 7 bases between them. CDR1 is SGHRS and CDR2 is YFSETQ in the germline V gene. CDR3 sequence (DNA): TGCGCCAGCAGCGAGTCCGAAGAGACCCAGTACTTC. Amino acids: CASSESEETQYF.

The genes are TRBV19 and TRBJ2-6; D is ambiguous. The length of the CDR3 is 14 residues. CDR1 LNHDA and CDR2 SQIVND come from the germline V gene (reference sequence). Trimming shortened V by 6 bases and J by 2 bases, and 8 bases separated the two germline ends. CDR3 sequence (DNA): TGTGCCAGTAGCAGGATCGCTGGGGCCAACGTCCTGACTTTC. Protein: CASSRIAGANVLTF.

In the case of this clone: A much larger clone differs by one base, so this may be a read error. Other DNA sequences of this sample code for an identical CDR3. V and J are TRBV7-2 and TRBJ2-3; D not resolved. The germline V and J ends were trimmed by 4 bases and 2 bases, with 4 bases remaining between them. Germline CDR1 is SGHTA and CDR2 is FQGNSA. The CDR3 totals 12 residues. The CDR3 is CASSSYTDTQYF. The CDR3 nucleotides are TGTGCCAGCAGCTCGTACACAGATACGCAGTATTTT.

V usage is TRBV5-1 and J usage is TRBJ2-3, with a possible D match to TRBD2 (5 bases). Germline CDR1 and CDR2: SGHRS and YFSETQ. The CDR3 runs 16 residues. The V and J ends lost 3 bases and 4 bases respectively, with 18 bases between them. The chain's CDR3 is CASSSNGGGPADTQYF. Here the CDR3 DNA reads TGCGCCAGCAGCTCAAATGGAGGTGGGCCAGCAGATACGCAGTATTTT.

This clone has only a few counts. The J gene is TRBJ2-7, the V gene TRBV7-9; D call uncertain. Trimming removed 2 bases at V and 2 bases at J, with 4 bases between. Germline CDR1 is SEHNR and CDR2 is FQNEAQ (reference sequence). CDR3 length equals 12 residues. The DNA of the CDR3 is TGTGCCAGCAGCTTAACAACCTACGAGCAGTACTTC. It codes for CASSLTTYEQYF.

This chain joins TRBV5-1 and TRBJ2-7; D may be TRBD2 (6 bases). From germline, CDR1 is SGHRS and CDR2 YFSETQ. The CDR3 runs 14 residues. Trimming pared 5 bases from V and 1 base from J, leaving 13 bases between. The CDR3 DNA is TGCGCCAGCAGTTTCGCTAGCGCGTCCTACGAGCAGTACTTC. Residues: CASSFASASYEQYF.

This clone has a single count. CDR3: CAWSADLVETQYF. CDR3 sequence (DNA): TGTGCCTGGAGTGCCGACCTCGTAGAGACCCAGTACTTC. The chain has TRBV30 and TRBJ2-5; D remains ambiguous. Per the germline V gene, CDR1 is GTSNPN and CDR2 is SVGIG (reference sequence). V lost 1 base and J lost 4, with 10 bases in between. This CDR3 spans 13 amino acids.

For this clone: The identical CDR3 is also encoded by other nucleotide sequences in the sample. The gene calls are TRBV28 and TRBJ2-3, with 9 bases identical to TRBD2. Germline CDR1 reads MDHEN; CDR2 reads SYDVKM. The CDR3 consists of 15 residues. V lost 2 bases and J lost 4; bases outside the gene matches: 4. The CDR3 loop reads CASSLGAGGSDTQYF. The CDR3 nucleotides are TGTGCCAGCAGTTTAGGCGCGGGAGGGTCAGATACGCAGTATTTT.

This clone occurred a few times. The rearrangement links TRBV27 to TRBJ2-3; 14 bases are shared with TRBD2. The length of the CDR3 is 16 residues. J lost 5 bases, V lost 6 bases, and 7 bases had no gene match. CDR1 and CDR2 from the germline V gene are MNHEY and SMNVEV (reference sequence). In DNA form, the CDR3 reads TGTGCCAGCAGCCGCTCGGGACTAGCGGGAGTAGATACGCAGTATTTT. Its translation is CASSRSGLAGVDTQYF.

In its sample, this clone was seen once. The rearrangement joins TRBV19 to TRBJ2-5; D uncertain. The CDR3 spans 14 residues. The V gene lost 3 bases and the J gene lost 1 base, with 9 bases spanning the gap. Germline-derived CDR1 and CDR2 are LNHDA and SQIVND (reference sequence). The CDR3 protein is CASSMMGSQETQYF. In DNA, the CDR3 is TGTGCCAGTAGTATGATGGGGTCCCAAGAGACCCAGTACTTC.

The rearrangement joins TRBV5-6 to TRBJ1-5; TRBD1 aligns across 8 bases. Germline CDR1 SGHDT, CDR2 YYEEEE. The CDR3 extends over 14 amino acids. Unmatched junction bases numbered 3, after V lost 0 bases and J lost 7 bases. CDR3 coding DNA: TGTGCCAGCAGCTTGGGGACAGGGCAGCAGCCCCAGCATTTT. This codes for CASSLGTGQQPQHF.

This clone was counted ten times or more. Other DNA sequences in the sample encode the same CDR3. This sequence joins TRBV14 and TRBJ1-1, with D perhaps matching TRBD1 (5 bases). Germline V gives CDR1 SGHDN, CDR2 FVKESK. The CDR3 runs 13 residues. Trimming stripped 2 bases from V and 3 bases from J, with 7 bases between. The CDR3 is CASSQQGDTEAFF. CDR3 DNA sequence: TGTGCCAGCAGCCAACAGGGTGACACTGAAGCTTTCTTT.